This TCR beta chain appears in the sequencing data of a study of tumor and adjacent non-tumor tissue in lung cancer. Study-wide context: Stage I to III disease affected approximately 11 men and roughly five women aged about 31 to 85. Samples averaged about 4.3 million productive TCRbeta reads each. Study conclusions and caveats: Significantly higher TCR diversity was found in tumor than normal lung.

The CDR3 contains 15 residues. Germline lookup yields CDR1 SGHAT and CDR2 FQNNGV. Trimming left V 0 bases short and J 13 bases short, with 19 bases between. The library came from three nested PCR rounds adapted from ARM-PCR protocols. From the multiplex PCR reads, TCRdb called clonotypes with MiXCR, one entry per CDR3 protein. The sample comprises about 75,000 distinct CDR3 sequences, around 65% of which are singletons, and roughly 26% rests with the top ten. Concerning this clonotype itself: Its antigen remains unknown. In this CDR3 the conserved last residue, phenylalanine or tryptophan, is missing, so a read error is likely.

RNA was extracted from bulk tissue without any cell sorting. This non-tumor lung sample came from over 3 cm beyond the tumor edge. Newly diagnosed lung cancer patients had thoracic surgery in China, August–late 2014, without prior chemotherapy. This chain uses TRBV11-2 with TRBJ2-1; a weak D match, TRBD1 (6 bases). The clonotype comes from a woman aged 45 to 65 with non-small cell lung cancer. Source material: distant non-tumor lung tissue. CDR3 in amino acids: CASSLDPSRGGDQFY. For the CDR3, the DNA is TGTGCCAGCAGCTTAGATCCCAGCAGGGGCGGTGATCAGTTCTAC.